This T cell receptor beta chain appears in the sequencing data of a study of shared T cell receptors in the human thymus. In germline, CDR1 is SGHRS, CDR2 YFSETQ. The CDR3 is 17 residues long. Trimming at V came to 3 bases and at J to 3 bases, leaving 9 bases not matched to a gene. TCRdb's copy holds only in-frame clones and misses some; the assay was immunoSEQ multiplex PCR. The data hold 650,000 to 950,000 clones, with approximately 83% observed a single time. The same specimen was also included in a second study, on human thymus T cells. Per that paper: Finnish infants who were healthy and having corrective surgery for congenital heart defects made up the donors. Thymic samples were excised during corrective heart operations. Overlap was high between thymic repertoires from unrelated individuals, as reported in related research.

The genes are TRBV5-1 and TRBJ2-2; TRBD1 matches at 9 bases. The receptor was isolated from a girl younger than two with a congenital heart defect. The sequenced sample was thymocytes. CDR3: CASSSPVTGGHTGELFF. CDR3 sequence (DNA): TGCGCCAGCAGCTCACCAGTTACAGGGGGCCACACCGGGGAGCTGTTTTTT. Combining the CDR3 with reference TRBV5-1 and TRBJ2-2 gives the whole variable domain KAGVTQTPRYLIKTRGQQVTLSCSPISGHRSVSWYQQTPGQGLQFLFEYFSETQRNKGNFPGRFSGRQFSNSRSEMNVSTLELGDSALYLCASSSPVTGGHTGELFFGEGSRLTVL.